This is a list of T cell receptor beta chains from one sample in a study of quantifying T cell responses using KT2 cells. TCRdb recomputed calls from the UMI-ligation and nested PCR reads with MiXCR, one row per CDR3 protein. The sample includes 30,000 or so distinct CDR3 sequences, 7.3% of them seen just once. The sample consisted of PBMCs spiked with cells of the T cell clone KT2. The receptors here all came from a human donor. Each CDR3 is given without its conserved first and last residue. Each record gives: J gene, V gene, CDR3 protein.

TRBJ1-1 | TRBV29-1 | SVWGQTEAF
TRBJ1-2 | TRBV7-9 | ASSFLSGGYT
TRBJ2-2 | TRBV18 | ASSQSRKTSRVTGELF
TRBJ2-3 | TRBV5-1 | ASSFASPDTQY
TRBJ2-4 | TRBV6-6 | ASSQTGDVLAKNIQY
TRBJ1-4 | TRBV2 | ASRENTGTGQLF
TRBJ2-5 | TRBV11-2 | ASSQRGLAGGEETQY
TRBJ2-5 | TRBV2 | ASSEMKAGQETQY
TRBJ1-6 | TRBV27 | ASSPQGADSPLH
TRBJ1-3 | TRBV7-9 | ASSFGGQAVSGNTIY
TRBJ2-1 | TRBV18 | ASSPPGLAGGTYNEQF
TRBJ2-1 | TRBV4-2 | ASSQETGQGYNEQF
TRBJ2-3 | TRBV6-4 | ASSDSDTDTQY
TRBJ2-3 | TRBV5-1 | ASSMGPSADTQY
TRBJ1-2 | TRBV6-2/TRBV6-3 | ASSYSQDREYYGYT
TRBJ1-2 | TRBV7-6 | ASSLEVDGNYGYT
TRBJ1-2 | TRBV18 | ASSPYDRAYGYT
TRBJ1-4 | TRBV2 | ASSDDRAKGEKLF
TRBJ1-2 | TRBV30 | AWSTGNYGYT
TRBJ2-7 | TRBV27 | ASSLWGQGTTYEQY
TRBJ2-1 | TRBV12-3/TRBV12-4 | ASSRTEYNEQF
TRBJ2-3 | TRBV11-2 | ASSLDVPPPGLAGADTDTQY
TRBJ1-3 | TRBV11-2 | ASGAGSTNTIY
TRBJ1-5 | TRBV29-1 | SVEDPDLPGGPPQH
TRBJ2-6 | TRBV12-3/TRBV12-4 | ASSGQRLNSGANVLT
TRBJ2-5 | TRBV12-5 | ASGRDRGQETQY
TRBJ1-2 | TRBV15 | ATSRDLTPLYGYT
TRBJ1-2 | TRBV24-1 | ATSDPATGDYGYT
TRBJ2-7 | TRBV9 | ASSGDPAPLYEQY
TRBJ2-7 | TRBV9 | ASSPRTGGYEQY